This T cell receptor (beta chain) derives from a study of blood T cells in healthy people across ages. The germline V gene has CDR1 KGHDR and CDR2 SFDVKD. There are 14 residues in the CDR3. The J segment lost 7 bases and the V segment lost 3 bases, leaving 6 bases of the junction unmatched. Points from the study as a whole: Correlation between TCR beta diversity and naive T cell percentage was strong.

For the second PCR, which ran for about 6 to 11 cycles, a sample-barcoded 5' primer and a J-beta primer mix were used. Every cDNA molecule carried a tag from a template-switch adaptor bearing 12 random nucleotides. From the 5' RACE reads, TCRdb called clonotypes with MiXCR, one entry per CDR3 protein. The sample yields roughly 1,500,000 distinct CDR3 sequences, roughly 40% seen once. This clonotype has more than one count but fewer than ten. Its target is unknown. The amount of total RNA extracted per sample was at least 5.5 micrograms. This TCR was sampled from a woman under 30 in good health. Sequencing was performed on blood. This sequence joins TRBV24-1 and TRBJ2-3; TRBD1 agrees at 7 bases. In nucleotides, the CDR3 is TGTGCCACCAGTGATCCCGACAGGGAGAATACGCAGTATTTT. This translates into CATSDPDRENTQYF.